This T cell receptor (beta chain) was recorded in a study of cytomegalovirus exposure and HLA in healthy donors. Study-wide results and caveats: Researchers catalogued approximately 170 TCR beta chains as cytomegalovirus-associated. Subsequent analysis revealed that first-cohort TCR clusters tended to co-occur in the 95 to 150 validation repertoires.

Measured with immunoSEQ multiplex PCR; TCRdb has only the in-frame clones, and not every one. The repertoire holds about 58,000 clones, with over 85% as singletons. On this clone: Its antigen is not known.

The donors formed part of the approximately 120-subject validation cohort, distinct from the roughly 700-subject first cohort. The clonotype comes from a man aged 18 to 30 in good health and CMV-seronegative. The sample consisted of PBMCs.

In DNA form, the CDR3 reads TGCGCCAGCAGCCAAATCGCCGGGACTAGCGCTTCCTATGAGCAGTTCTTC. It translates to CASSQIAGTSASYEQFF. The chain employs TRBV4-1 and TRBJ2-1; 10 bases match TRBD2. J lost 8 bases, V lost 2 bases, and 12 bases had no gene match. CDR3 length: 17 amino acids. Germline V gene lookup returns CDR1 MGHRA and CDR2 YSYEKL.